The present T cell receptor (beta chain) was sequenced within a study of CD8 T cells in ankylosing spondylitis. MiXCR, run by TCRdb on the 5' RACE reads, gives a single entry per CDR3 protein. The data hold 150,000 to 200,000 distinct CDR3 sequences, with about a third observed a single time. As for this clonotype: Its antigen is not known.

V dropped 4 bases and J dropped 8 bases, with 19 bases sitting between them. CDR1 is KGHDR and CDR2 is SFDVKD in the germline V gene. This CDR3 region has 16 residues. The study's findings and limits: The authors found the disease-linked clones to be CD8+ and relatively rare in peripheral blood. There were earlier reports of some motif variants in reactive arthritis synovial fluid and blood. Blood from ankylosing spondylitis patients appeared to carry a characteristic roughly 8-variant TCR beta motif.

The sequence derives from a male donor with ankylosing spondylitis. Sequencing was done on a sample of synovial fluid, either unsorted or a sorted T cell fraction (not recorded which). The rearrangement uses TRBV24-1 and TRBJ1-4; D unclear. CDR3 protein: CATSEPTHRVREKLFF. CDR3 bases: TGTGCCACCAGTGAACCCACACACAGAGTCCGAGAAAAACTGTTTTTT.